Shown below are 28 T cell receptor beta chains from a single sample sequenced in a study of cytomegalovirus exposure and HLA in healthy donors. Primers for the PCR totalled 60 Vbeta and 13 Jbeta. Only in-frame clones appear in the TCRdb table, and some are missing; sequencing was by immunoSEQ multiplex PCR. The table lists fewer than 80,000 clones, about 68% of them singletons. Source material: PBMCs. The origin of the receptors is a woman aged 50 to 65 in good health and CMV-seropositive.

The CDR3 sequence is CSVEPGRGGRDADTQYF. CDR3 coding DNA: TGCAGCGTTGAACCCGGGAGGGGGGGAAGGGACGCAGATACGCAGTATTTT. V usage is TRBV29-1 and J usage is TRBJ2-3; TRBD2 matches at 8 bases. Germline V gives CDR1 SQVTM, CDR2 ANQGSEA. CDR3 length: 17 residues. V was pared by 2 bases and J by 4 bases, with 14 bases of the junction left unmatched.

This chain uses TRBV6-1 with TRBJ1-5; the D gene is possibly TRBD1 (6 bases). The V and J ends lost 5 bases and 7 bases respectively, with 15 bases between them. The CDR3 spans 14 residues. Germline values: CDR1 MNHNS, CDR2 SASEGT. CDR3 in DNA: TGTGCCAGCAGTTCCTCAGGGGCTAGGCAGCCCCAGCATTTT. It translates to CASSSSGARQPQHF.

This clone occurred a few times. The chain links TRBV7-9 to TRBJ1-1, with D maybe TRBD1 (6 bases). V gave up 5 bases and J gave up 10 bases, with 17 bases separating them. Germline lookup yields CDR1 SEHNR and CDR2 FQNEAQ (reference sequence). CDR3 length: 13 amino acids. CDR3 loop: CASSPQGPVGAFF. The CDR3 DNA reads as TGTGCCAGCAGCCCCCAGGGGCCGGTTGGAGCTTTCTTT.

This chain's CDR3 is CASSLHGGSSYNEQFF. CDR3 sequence (DNA): TGTGCCAGCAGCTTACACGGGGGATCCTCCTACAATGAGCAGTTCTTC. The chain links TRBV13 to TRBJ2-1; a weak D match, TRBD2 (6 bases). Looked up from germline, CDR1 is PRHDT and CDR2 is FYEKMQ (reference sequence). The CDR3 is made up of 16 amino acids. Trimming removed 2 bases at V and 0 bases at J, with 11 bases between.

This clone has just a few counts. The genes are TRBV7-9 and TRBJ2-4, with 8 positions matching TRBD1. CDR1 is SEHNR, CDR2 FQNEAQ, per germline (reference sequence). The CDR3 is 16 amino acids. V lost 6 bases, J lost 0 bases, and 7 bases stayed unmatched. The CDR3 spells CASRATGGEAKNIQYF. The CDR3 DNA follows: TGTGCCAGCAGAGCTACAGGGGGTGAAGCCAAAAACATTCAGTACTTC.

This sequence joins TRBV5-4 and TRBJ2-7; a possible D gene is TRBD2 (7 bases). Trimming took 1 base from V and 6 from J, leaving 8 bases between them. This CDR3 contains 12 residues. Germline-derived CDR1 and CDR2 are SGHNT and YYREEE (reference sequence). The CDR3 is CASSLRGGEQYV. CDR3 bases: TGTGCCAGCAGCTTGAGGGGGGGCGAGCAGTACGTC.

J is TRBJ2-7 and V is TRBV27, with TRBD2 matching over 11 bases. This CDR3 region has 15 residues. Germline assignment: CDR1 MNHEY and CDR2 SMNVEV (reference sequence). With V trimmed by 4 bases and J by 5 bases, 7 bases remained unmatched. CDR3: CASSSTIAGGHEQYV. In DNA, the CDR3 is TGTGCCAGCAGTTCCACCATAGCGGGGGGGCACGAGCAGTACGTC.

The gene calls are TRBV28 and TRBJ1-2; D uncertain. Germline V gives CDR1 MDHEN, CDR2 SYDVKM. V lost 3 bases and J 8 bases, leaving 16 bases between the germline ends. The CDR3 length is 14 residues. CDR3: CASSFAGDLGGYTF. For the CDR3, the DNA is TGTGCCAGCAGTTTCGCGGGCGACCTGGGCGGCTACACCTTC.

The chain links TRBV28 to TRBJ2-7; D not certain. Germline V lookup: CDR1 MDHEN, CDR2 SYDVKM. Trimming took off 6 bases at V and 4 bases at J, with 13 bases between the two ends. This CDR3 is built from 13 residues. CDR3: CASRPGRVYEQYF. CDR3 DNA: TGTGCCAGCAGGCCCGGTCGAGTTTACGAGCAGTACTTC.

The chain employs TRBV6-5 and TRBJ1-1, with D perhaps TRBD1 (5 bases). This CDR3 is built from 14 residues. Trimming removed 10 bases from V and 0 bases from J, with 15 bases in between. The V gene's germline CDR1 is MNHEY and CDR2 SVGAGI. This chain's CDR3 is CATLQAGLNTEAFF. As DNA, the CDR3 is TGTGCCACCTTACAGGCAGGTCTGAACACTGAAGCTTTCTTT.

The chain couples TRBV4-1 to TRBJ2-7; the D gene is possibly TRBD2 (6 bases). The CDR3 has 15 residues. V lost 0 bases and J 3 bases, leaving 12 bases between the germline ends. The germline V gene encodes CDR1 MGHRA and CDR2 YSYEKL. The CDR3 is CASSQDGGDYYEQYF. In nucleotides, the CDR3 is TGCGCCAGCAGCCAAGACGGAGGGGATTACTACGAGCAGTACTTC.

The chain joins TRBV5-4 to TRBJ2-6, with 10 bases that match TRBD1. This CDR3 spans 17 amino acids. CDR1 and CDR2 from the germline V gene are SGHNT and YYREEE (reference sequence). V shed 5 bases and J 2 bases; nucleotides not matched to a gene: 7. The CDR3 sequence: CASRRQGAVPGANVLTF. The CDR3 DNA reads TGTGCCAGCAGAAGACAGGGGGCTGTCCCTGGGGCCAACGTCCTGACTTTC.

Concerning this clone itself: At the DNA level, this CDR3 is encoded by other sequences in the same sample as well. The rearrangement uses TRBV2 and TRBJ2-5, with 9 bases identical to TRBD1. This CDR3 contains 15 residues. CDR1 is SNHLY, CDR2 FYNNEI, per germline. Trimming cost V 7 bases and J 5 bases; bases outside gene matches: 11. The CDR3 DNA reads TGTGCCAGCACCATCGGGGGACAGGGAGGGGAGACCCAGTACTTC. Its translation is CASTIGGQGGETQYF. Together with reference TRBV2 and TRBJ2-5, the CDR3 gives the full variable domain: EPEVTQTPSHQVTQMGQEVILRCVPISNHLYFYWYRQILGQKVEFLVSFYNNEISEKSEIFDDQFSVERPDGSNFTLKIRSTKLEDSAMYFCASTIGGQGGETQYFGPGTRLLVL.

This clone came up a few times. CDR3 protein: CASSTDSYEQYF. CDR3 nucleotide sequence: TGTGCCAGCAGCACGGACAGCTACGAGCAGTACTTC. This chain connects TRBV5-4 to TRBJ2-7, with D possibly being TRBD1 (6 bases). Trimming removed 4 bases at V and 3 bases at J, with 8 bases between. This CDR3 is built from 12 residues. From germline, CDR1 is SGHNT and CDR2 YYREEE (reference sequence).

For the CDR3, the DNA is TGTGCCAGCAGCTTAGAGCCGAGGTCGAACTATGGCTACACCTTC. Encoded protein: CASSLEPRSNYGYTF. V gene TRBV7-6 combines with J gene TRBJ1-2; D is ambiguous. CDR1 is SGHVS, CDR2 FNYEAQ, per germline. V lost 1 base to trimming and J lost 2 bases, with 11 bases between them. This CDR3 region has 15 residues.

The chain recombines TRBV6-4 with TRBJ2-5; 9 positions agree with TRBD2. Germline V gene sequence: CDR1 MRHNA, CDR2 SNTAGT. Trimming removed 4 bases from V and 1 base from J; junction bases left unmatched: 4. CDR3 size: 15 residues. The CDR3 coding sequence is TGTGCCAGCAGTGTTGGGACTAGCCCCCAAGAGACCCAGTACTTC. Its translation: CASSVGTSPQETQYF.

As for this clone: The same CDR3 also results from other DNA sequences found in this sample. The V gene is TRBV5-1, the J gene TRBJ2-2; D possibly corresponds to TRBD1 (6 bases). The V gene's germline CDR1 is SGHRS and CDR2 YFSETQ. V was cut by 1 base and J by 3 bases, with 7 bases left in between. This CDR3 region has 14 residues. The DNA of the CDR3 is TGCGCCAGCAGCTTGCAGGGGTACACCGGGGAGCTGTTTTTT. Its protein product is CASSLQGYTGELFF.

This clone was seen more than once but under ten times. This rearrangement joins TRBV10-3 to TRBJ1-2, with a weak D call TRBD1 (5 bases). The CDR3 covers 12 residues. The germline gives CDR1 ENHRY, CDR2 SYGVKD. V was pared by 6 bases and J by 8 bases, with 13 bases between. The CDR3 bases are TGTGCCATCAGGGACCAGGGCTACGGCTACACCTTC. Protein: CAIRDQGYGYTF.

This chain connects TRBV6-4 to TRBJ1-1, with 8 positions matching TRBD1. Unmatched junction bases numbered 7, after V lost 6 bases and J lost 7 bases. CDR3 size: 13 residues. Looked up from germline, CDR1 is MRHNA and CDR2 is SNTAGT. The CDR3 is CASRGQGVNEAFF. The CDR3 DNA sequence: TGTGCCAGCAGAGGACAGGGAGTCAATGAAGCTTTCTTT.

V gene TRBV10-3 combines with J gene TRBJ2-3, with D uncertain. The CDR3 has 14 residues. Trimming pared 11 bases from V and 2 bases from J, leaving 17 bases between. Looked up from germline, CDR1 is ENHRY and CDR2 is SYGVKD. This CDR3 is CASTPGTVTDTQYF. The DNA for the CDR3 is TGTGCCTCCACCCCGGGTACTGTCACAGATACGCAGTATTTT.

V usage is TRBV10-1 and J usage is TRBJ2-3; 10 bases match TRBD2. Germline lookup yields CDR1 WNHNN and CDR2 SYGVQD (reference sequence). Losses at the gene ends were 4 bases for V and 3 bases for J; bases not matched to a gene: 7. This CDR3 spans 16 amino acids. The CDR3 DNA sequence: TGCGCCAGCAGTGGGACCGAGCGGGGGGGAACAGATACGCAGTATTTT. The encoded protein is CASSGTERGGTDTQYF.

This chain joins TRBV11-3 and TRBJ1-1, with D unclear. Germline lookup yields CDR1 SGHNT and CDR2 YENEEA. The CDR3 consists of 13 residues. V dropped 5 bases and J dropped 1 base, with 8 bases sitting between them. The DNA for the CDR3 is TGTGCCAGCAGCCTTACACCGAACACTGAAGCTTTCTTT. Residues: CASSLTPNTEAFF.

This chain joins TRBV6-5 and TRBJ2-2; a weak D match, TRBD1 (5 bases). Trimming shortened V by 6 bases and J by 1 base, and 12 bases separated the two germline ends. Germline loops: CDR1 MNHEY, CDR2 SVGAGI. CDR3 size: 15 residues. This chain's CDR3 is CASSYTGQNTGELFF. The CDR3 nucleotides read TGTGCCAGCAGCTATACTGGACAGAACACCGGGGAGCTGTTTTTT.

The DNA of the CDR3 is TGTGCCAGCAGTGACTCCCCCGGGACTAATGAAAAACTGTTTTTT. As protein: CASSDSPGTNEKLFF. The chain couples TRBV6-4 to TRBJ1-4; no definite D call. Germline loops: CDR1 MRHNA, CDR2 SNTAGT. The germline V and J ends were trimmed by 0 bases and 2 bases, with 7 bases remaining between them. CDR3 size: 15 residues.

J is TRBJ2-1 and V is TRBV6-4, with TRBD2 matching over 8 bases. The CDR3 extends over 15 amino acids. J lost 4 bases, V lost 3 bases, and 5 bases had no gene match. Germline CDR1 is MRHNA and CDR2 is SNTAGT. This CDR3 is CASSDRASGYNEQFF. As DNA, the CDR3 is TGTGCCAGCAGTGATCGAGCTAGCGGGTACAATGAGCAGTTCTTC.

The V call is TRBV4-2, the J call TRBJ2-1; 7 bases align to TRBD2. The V and J ends lost 5 bases and 4 bases, in that order; junction bases with no gene match: 11. CDR1 LGHNA and CDR2 YNFKEQ come from the germline V gene. The CDR3 totals 16 residues. CDR3: CASSDRLAGDYNEQFF. In DNA form, the CDR3 reads TGTGCCAGCAGCGATCGACTAGCCGGAGATTACAATGAGCAGTTCTTC.

This chain uses TRBV9 with TRBJ2-7; a possible D gene is TRBD1 (6 bases). The V end lost 0 bases, the J end lost 1 base, and 8 bases lay between the germline ends. This CDR3 is 14 amino acids long. Germline CDR1 SGDLS, CDR2 YYNGEE. This chain's CDR3 is CASSVDRESYEQYF. CDR3 DNA sequence: TGTGCCAGCAGCGTAGACAGGGAGTCCTACGAGCAGTACTTC.

This clone has more than one count but fewer than ten. The V gene is TRBV7-8, the J gene TRBJ1-4; TRBD1 might be the D (5 bases). Germline CDR1 reads SGHVS; CDR2 reads FQNEAQ. V was pared by 5 bases and J by 8 bases, with 18 bases between. The CDR3 length is 15 residues. The CDR3 DNA sequence: TGTGCCAGCAGCCAATCGGCGGGGGTCGGCGAAAAACTGTTTTTT. Amino acid sequence: CASSQSAGVGEKLFF.